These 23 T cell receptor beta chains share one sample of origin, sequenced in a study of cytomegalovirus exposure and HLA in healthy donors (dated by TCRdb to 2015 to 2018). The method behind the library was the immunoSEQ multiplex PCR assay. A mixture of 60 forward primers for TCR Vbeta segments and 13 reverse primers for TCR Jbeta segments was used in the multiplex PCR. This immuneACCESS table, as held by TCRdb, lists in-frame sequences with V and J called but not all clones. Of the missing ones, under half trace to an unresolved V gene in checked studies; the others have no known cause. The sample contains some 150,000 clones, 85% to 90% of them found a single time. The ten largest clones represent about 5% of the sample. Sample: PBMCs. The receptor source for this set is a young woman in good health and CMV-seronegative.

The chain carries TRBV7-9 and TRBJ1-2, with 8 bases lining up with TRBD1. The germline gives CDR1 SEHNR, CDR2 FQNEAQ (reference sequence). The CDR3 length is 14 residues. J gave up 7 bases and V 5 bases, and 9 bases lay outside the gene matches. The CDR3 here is CASSPRTGLAGYTF. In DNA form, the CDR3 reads TGTGCCAGCAGCCCGAGGACAGGGCTCGCTGGCTACACCTTC.

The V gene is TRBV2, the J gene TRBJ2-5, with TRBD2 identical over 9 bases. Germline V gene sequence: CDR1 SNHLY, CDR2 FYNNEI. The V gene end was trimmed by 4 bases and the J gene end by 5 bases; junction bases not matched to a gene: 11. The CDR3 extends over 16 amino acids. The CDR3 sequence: CASSGLSGGPRETQYF. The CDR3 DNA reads TGTGCCAGCAGTGGTCTTAGCGGGGGACCCAGGGAGACCCAGTACTTC.

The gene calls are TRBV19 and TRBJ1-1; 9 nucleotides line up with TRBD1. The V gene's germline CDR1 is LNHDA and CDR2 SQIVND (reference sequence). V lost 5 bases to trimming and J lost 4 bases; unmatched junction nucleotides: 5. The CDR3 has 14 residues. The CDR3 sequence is CASSLQGARTEAFF. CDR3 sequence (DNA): TGTGCCAGTAGTTTACAGGGGGCGCGCACTGAAGCTTTCTTT.

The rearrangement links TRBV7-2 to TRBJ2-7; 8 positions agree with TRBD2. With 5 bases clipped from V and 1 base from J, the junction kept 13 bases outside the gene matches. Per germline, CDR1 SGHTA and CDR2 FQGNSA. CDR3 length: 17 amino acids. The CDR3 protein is CASSRARLAGLSYEQYF. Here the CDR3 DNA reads TGTGCCAGCAGCCGGGCGAGGCTAGCGGGCCTATCCTACGAGCAGTACTTC. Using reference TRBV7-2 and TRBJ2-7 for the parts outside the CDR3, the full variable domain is GAGVSQSPSNKVTEKGKDVELRCDPISGHTALYWYRQSLGQGLEFLIYFQGNSAPDKSGLPSDRFSAERTGGSVSTLTIQRTQQEDSAVYLCASSRARLAGLSYEQYFGPGTRLTVT.

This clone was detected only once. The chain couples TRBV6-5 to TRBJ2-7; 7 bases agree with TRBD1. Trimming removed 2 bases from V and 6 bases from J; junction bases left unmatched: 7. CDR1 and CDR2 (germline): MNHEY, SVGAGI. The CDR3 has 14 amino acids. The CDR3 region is CASSYGTEGVEQYF. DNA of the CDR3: TGTGCCAGCAGTTACGGGACAGAAGGTGTCGAGCAGTACTTC.

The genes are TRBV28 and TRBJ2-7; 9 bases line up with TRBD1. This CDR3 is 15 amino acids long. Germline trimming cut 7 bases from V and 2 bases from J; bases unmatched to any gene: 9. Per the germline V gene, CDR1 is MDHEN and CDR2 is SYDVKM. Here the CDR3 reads CASNPRDRAPYEQYF. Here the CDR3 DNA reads TGTGCCAGCAACCCCCGGGACAGGGCTCCCTACGAGCAGTACTTC.

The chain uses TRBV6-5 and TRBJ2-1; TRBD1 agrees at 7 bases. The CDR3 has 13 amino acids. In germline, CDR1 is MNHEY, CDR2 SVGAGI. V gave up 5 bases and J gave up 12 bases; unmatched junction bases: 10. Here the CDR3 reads CASSREGARAQFF. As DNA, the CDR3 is TGTGCCAGCAGTCGAGAGGGGGCGCGGGCGCAGTTCTTC.

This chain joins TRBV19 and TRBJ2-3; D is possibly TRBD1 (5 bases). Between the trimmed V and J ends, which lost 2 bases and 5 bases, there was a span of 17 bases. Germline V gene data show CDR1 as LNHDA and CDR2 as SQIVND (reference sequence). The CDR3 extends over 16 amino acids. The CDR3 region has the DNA TGTGCCAGTAGTATATCTCTCAGGGCGGCTGGAGATACGCAGTATTTT. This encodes CASSISLRAAGDTQYF. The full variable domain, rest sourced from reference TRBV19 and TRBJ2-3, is DGGITQSPKYLFRKEGQNVTLSCEQNLNHDAMYWYRQDPGQGLRLIYYSQIVNDFQKGDIAEGYSVSREKKESFPLTVTSAQKNPTAFYLCASSISLRAAGDTQYFGPGTRLTVL.

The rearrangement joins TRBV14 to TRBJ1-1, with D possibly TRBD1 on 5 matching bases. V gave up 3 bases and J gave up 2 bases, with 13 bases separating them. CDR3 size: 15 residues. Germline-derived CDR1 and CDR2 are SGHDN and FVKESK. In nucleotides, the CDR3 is TGTGCCAGCAGCCAGGGGGGTGAACCAAACACTGAAGCTTTCTTT. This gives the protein CASSQGGEPNTEAFF.

The CDR3 DNA reads as TGTGCCAGCAGTCAGACTAGCGGGGTCTACGAGCAGTACTTC. Its translation: CASSQTSGVYEQYF. This chain connects TRBV6-5 to TRBJ2-7, with 11 bases lining up with TRBD2. The length of the CDR3 is 14 residues. CDR1 and CDR2 (germline): MNHEY, SVGAGI. J was trimmed by 3 bases and V by 5 bases; bases with no gene match: 3.

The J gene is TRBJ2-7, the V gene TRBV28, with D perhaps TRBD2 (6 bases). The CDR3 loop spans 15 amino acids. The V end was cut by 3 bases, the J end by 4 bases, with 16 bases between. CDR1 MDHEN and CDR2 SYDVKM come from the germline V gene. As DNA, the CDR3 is TGTGCCAGCAGTTTCCGAGGGACTGTTGAGTACGAGCAGTACTTC. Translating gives CASSFRGTVEYEQYF. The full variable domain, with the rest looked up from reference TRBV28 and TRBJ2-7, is DVKVTQSSRYLVKRTGEKVFLECVQDMDHENMFWYRQDPGLGLRLIYFSYDVKMKEKGDIPEGYSVSREKKERFSLILESASTNQTSMYLCASSFRGTVEYEQYFGPGTRLTVT.

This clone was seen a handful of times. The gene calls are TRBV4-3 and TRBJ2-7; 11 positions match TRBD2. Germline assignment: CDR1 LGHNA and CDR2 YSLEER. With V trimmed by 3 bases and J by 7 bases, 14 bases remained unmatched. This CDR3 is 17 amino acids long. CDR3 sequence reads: CASSQDFLAGGRGEQYF. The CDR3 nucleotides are TGCGCCAGCAGCCAGGACTTCCTAGCGGGAGGCCGGGGGGAGCAGTACTTC.

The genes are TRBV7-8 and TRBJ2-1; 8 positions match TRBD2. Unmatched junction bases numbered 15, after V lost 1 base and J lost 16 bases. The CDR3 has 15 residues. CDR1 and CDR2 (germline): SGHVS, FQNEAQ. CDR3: CASSLGGLGFNRGFF. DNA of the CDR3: TGTGCCAGCAGCTTAGGGGGACTAGGATTTAATAGGGGATTCTTC.

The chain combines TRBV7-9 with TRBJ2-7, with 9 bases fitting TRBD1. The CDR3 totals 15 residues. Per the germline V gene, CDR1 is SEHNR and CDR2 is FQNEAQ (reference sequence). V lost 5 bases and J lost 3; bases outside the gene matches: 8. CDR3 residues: CASSLTTGGFYEQYF. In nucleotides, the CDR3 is TGTGCCAGCAGCCTAACGACAGGGGGGTTCTACGAGCAGTACTTC.

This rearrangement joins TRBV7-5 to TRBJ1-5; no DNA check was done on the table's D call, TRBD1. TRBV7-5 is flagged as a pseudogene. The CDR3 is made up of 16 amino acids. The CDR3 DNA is TGTGCCAGAAGCTTAGTCGACAGCTATAGCAATCAGCCCCAGCATTTT. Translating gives CARSLVDSYSNQPQHF.

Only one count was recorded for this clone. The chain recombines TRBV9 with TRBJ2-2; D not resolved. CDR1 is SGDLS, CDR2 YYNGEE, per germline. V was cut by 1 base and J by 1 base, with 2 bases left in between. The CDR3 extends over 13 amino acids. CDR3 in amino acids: CASSVQNTGELFF. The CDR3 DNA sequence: TGTGCCAGCAGCGTACAGAACACCGGGGAGCTGTTTTTT.

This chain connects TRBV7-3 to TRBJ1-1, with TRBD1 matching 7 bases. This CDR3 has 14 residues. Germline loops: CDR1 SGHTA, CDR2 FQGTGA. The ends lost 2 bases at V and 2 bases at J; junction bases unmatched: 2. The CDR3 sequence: CASSLGTENTEAFF. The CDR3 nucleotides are TGTGCCAGCAGCTTAGGGACAGAAAACACTGAAGCTTTCTTT.

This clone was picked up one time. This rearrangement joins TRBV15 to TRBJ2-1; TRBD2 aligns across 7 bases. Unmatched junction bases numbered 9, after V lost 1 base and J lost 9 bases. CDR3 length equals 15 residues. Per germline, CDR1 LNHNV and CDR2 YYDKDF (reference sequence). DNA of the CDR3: TGTGCCACCAGCAGAGCCGGGACTACCCACGGTGAGCAGTTCTTC. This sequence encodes CATSRAGTTHGEQFF.

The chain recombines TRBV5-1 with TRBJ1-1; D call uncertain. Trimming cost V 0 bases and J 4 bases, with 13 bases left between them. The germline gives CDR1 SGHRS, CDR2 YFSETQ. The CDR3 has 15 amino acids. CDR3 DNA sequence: TGCGCCAGCAGCTTGGCCCGGGAGGTAAGCACTGAAGCTTTCTTT. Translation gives CASSLAREVSTEAFF.

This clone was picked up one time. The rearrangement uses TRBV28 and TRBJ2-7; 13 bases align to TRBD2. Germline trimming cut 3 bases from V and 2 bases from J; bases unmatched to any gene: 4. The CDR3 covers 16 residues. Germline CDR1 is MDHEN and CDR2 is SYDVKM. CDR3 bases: TGTGCCAGCAGTTTGACTAGCGGGGGGCCCCCCTACGAGCAGTACTTC. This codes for CASSLTSGGPPYEQYF. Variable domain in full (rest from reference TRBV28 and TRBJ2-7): DVKVTQSSRYLVKRTGEKVFLECVQDMDHENMFWYRQDPGLGLRLIYFSYDVKMKEKGDIPEGYSVSREKKERFSLILESASTNQTSMYLCASSLTSGGPPYEQYFGPGTRLTVT.

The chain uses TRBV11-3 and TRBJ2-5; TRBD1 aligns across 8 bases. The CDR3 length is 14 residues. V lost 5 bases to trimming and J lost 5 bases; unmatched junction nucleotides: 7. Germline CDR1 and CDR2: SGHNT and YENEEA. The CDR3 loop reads CASSNQGASETQYF. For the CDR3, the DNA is TGTGCCAGCAGCAACCAGGGGGCATCGGAGACCCAGTACTTC.

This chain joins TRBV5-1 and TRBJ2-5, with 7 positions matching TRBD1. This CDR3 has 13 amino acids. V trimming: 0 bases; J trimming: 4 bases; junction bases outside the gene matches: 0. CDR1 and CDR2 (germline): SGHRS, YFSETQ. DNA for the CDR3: TGCGCCAGCAGCTTGGGACAGGGAGAGACCCAGTACTTC. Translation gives CASSLGQGETQYF.

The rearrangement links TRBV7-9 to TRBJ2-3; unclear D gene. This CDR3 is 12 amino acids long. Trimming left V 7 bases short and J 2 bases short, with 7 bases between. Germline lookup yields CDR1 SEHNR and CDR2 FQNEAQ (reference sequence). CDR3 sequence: CASKAVTDTQYF. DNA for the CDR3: TGTGCCAGCAAGGCGGTCACAGATACGCAGTATTTT. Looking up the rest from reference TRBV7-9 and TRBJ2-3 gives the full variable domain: DTGVSQNPRHKITKRGQNVTFRCDPISEHNRLYWYRQTLGQGPEFLTYFQNEAQLEKSRLLSDRFSAERPKGSFSTLEIQRTEQGDSAMYLCASKAVTDTQYFGPGTRLTVL.